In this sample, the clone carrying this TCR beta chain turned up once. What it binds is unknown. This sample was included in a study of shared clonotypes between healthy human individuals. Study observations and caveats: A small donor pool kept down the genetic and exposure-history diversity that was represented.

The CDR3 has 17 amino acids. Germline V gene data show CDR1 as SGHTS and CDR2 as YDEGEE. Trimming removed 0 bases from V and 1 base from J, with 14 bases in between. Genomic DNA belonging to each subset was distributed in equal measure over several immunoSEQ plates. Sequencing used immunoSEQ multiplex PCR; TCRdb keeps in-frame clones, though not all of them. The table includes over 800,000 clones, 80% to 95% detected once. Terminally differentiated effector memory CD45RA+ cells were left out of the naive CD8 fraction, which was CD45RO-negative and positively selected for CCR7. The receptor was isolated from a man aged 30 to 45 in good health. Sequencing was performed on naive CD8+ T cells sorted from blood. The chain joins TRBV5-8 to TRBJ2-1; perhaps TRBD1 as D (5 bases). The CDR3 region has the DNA TGTGCCAGCAGCTTGGCACTGACAGTGAGATCCTACAATGAGCAGTTCTTC. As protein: CASSLALTVRSYNEQFF. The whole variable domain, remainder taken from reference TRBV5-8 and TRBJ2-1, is EAGVTQSPTHLIKTRGQQATLRCSPISGHTSVYWYQQALGLGLQFLLWYDEGEERNRGNFPPRFSGRQFPNYSSELNVNALELEDSALYLCASSLALTVRSYNEQFFGPGTRLTVL.